This TCR beta chain was sequenced in a study of shared clonotypes between healthy human individuals. Overall study findings and caveats: The study generally estimated greater richness for naive than memory subsets.

The CDR3 has 15 amino acids. The V and J ends lost 8 bases and 3 bases respectively, with 19 bases between them. The germline CDR1 and CDR2 sequences are LNHDA and SQIVND (reference sequence). Comments on this clone: Its antigen is currently unknown.

TCRdb's copy holds only in-frame clones and misses some; the assay was immunoSEQ multiplex PCR. Of around 690,000 clones in the sample, roughly 87% are singletons; the top ten hold around a third. V gene TRBV19 combines with J gene TRBJ1-1, with D possibly matching TRBD1 (5 bases). Sequenced material: memory CD8+ T cells from PBMCs. The subset is: CD45RO+ cells pooled with CCR7-negative TemRA cells. The receptor was derived from a man aged 18 to 30 in good health. Some clones in this sample may be carry-over from other donors' samples. The CDR3 DNA reads as TGTGCCAGTTTGGGCCGCAGGCGAGGGGACACTGAAGCTTTCTTT. It translates to CASLGRRRGDTEAFF.